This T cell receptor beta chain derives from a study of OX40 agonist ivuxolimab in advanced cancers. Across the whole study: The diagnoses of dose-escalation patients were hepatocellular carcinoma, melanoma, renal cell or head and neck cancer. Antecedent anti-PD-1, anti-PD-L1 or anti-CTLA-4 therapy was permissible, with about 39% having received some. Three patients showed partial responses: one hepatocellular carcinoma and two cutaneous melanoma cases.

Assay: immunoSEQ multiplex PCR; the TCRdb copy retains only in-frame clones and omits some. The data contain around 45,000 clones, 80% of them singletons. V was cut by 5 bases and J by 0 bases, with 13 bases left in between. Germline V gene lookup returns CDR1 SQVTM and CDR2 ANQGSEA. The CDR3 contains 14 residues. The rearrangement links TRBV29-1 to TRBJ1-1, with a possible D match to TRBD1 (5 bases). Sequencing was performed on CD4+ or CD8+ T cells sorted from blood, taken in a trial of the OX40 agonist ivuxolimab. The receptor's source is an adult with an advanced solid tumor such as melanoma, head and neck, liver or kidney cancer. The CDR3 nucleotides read TGCAGCGTTCCGGGCAGGGCCATGAACACTGAAGCTTTCTTT. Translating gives CSVPGRAMNTEAFF.